Following are 21 T cell receptor beta chains from one sample sequenced in a study of T cell clonality in common variable immunodeficiency. Clones were sequenced by immunoSEQ multiplex PCR, and TCRdb holds only the in-frame ones, with some missing. The data show around 50,000 clones, none appearing only once, with about 5% held by the ten largest. The sequencing sample was made of peripheral blood mononuclear cells. These receptors were taken from a person between 18 and 69 years old in good health.

This clone was picked up many times. The read ends 3 residues early relative to the CDR3; the germline J gene fills the gap. The rearrangement links TRBV19 to TRBJ2-4, with 9 bases identical to TRBD1. The V gene's germline CDR1 is LNHDA and CDR2 SQIVND (reference sequence). The length of the CDR3 is 17 residues. Trimming cost V 5 bases and J 6 bases; bases outside gene matches: 14. The sequenced part of the CDR3 DNA is TGTGCCAGTAGTGTCCACCTCGGGACAGGGAACTTAAACATT. Protein: CASSVHLGTGNLNI. The CDR3 reads in full as CASSVHLGTGNLNIQYF.

This clone was detected ten times or more. The read terminates 3 residues ahead of where the CDR3 ends, so the germline J gene completes it. The chain uses TRBV6-2 or TRBV6-3 and TRBJ1-2; TRBD1 is a possible D gene (6 bases). V lost 6 bases and J 7 bases, leaving 21 bases between the germline ends. The CDR3 spans 15 residues. CDR1 is MNHEY, CDR2 SVGEGT, per germline. This CDR3 reads CASSNTIGQSSGYTF. The part of the CDR3 DNA that was read is TGTGCCAGCAGCAACACGATCGGACAGTCGAGTGGC.

This clone was counted many times. The read ends 3 residues before the CDR3 terminus; that terminus is restored from the germline J gene. The rearrangement uses TRBV19 and TRBJ2-3; 7 nucleotides match TRBD1. Germline trimming cut 8 bases from V and 4 bases from J; bases unmatched to any gene: 9. There are 14 residues in the CDR3. Germline assignment: CDR1 LNHDA and CDR2 SQIVND (reference sequence). The DNA read from the CDR3 is TGTGCCAGTTCGGGACAGAGCAGGGCAGATACG. Its translation is CASSGQSRADT. The CDR3 reads in full as CASSGQSRADTQYF. The whole variable domain, filled in from reference TRBV19 and TRBJ2-3, reads DGGITQSPKYLFRKEGQNVTLSCEQNLNHDAMYWYRQDPGQGLRLIYYSQIVNDFQKGDIAEGYSVSREKKESFPLTVTSAQKNPTAFYLCASSGQSRADTQYFGPGTRLTVL.

This clone was seen at least ten times. The missing CDR3 end, 3 residues past where the read stops, is filled in from the germline J gene. J is TRBJ2-5 and V is TRBV18, with D maybe TRBD1 (6 bases). The germline CDR1 and CDR2 sequences are KGHSH and LQKENI. V lost 4 bases and J lost 5, with 11 bases in between. The CDR3 length is 13 residues. This CDR3 is CASSQQGGETQYF. The CDR3 bases that were read are TGTGCCAGCTCACAACAGGGTGGGGAGACC.

This clone was counted many times. The read halts 3 residues ahead of the CDR3 end, with the missing end drawn from the germline J gene. The chain uses TRBV28 and TRBJ1-6; 10 bases are shared with TRBD1. The CDR3 length is 13 residues. Germline CDR1 is MDHEN and CDR2 is SYDVKM. CDR3 sequence reads: CASSPGQGSPLHF. CDR3 bases read: TGTGCCAGCAGTCCGGGACAGGGGTCTCCC. Drawing the rest from reference TRBV28 and TRBJ1-6, the complete variable domain is DVKVTQSSRYLVKRTGEKVFLECVQDMDHENMFWYRQDPGLGLRLIYFSYDVKMKEKGDIPEGYSVSREKKERFSLILESASTNQTSMYLCASSPGQGSPLHFGNGTRLTVT.

This clone was seen ten or more times. The missing CDR3 end, 3 residues past where the read stops, is filled in from the germline J gene. The gene calls are TRBV15 and TRBJ2-1; D might be TRBD2 (5 bases). V lost 5 bases, J lost 5 bases, and 16 bases lay in between. CDR1 is LNHNV and CDR2 is YYDKDF in the germline V gene (reference sequence). The CDR3 is 15 amino acids. CDR3 sequence: CATSGGLGSHNEQFF. CDR3 bases read: TGTGCCACCAGCGGCGGGCTAGGCTCGCACAATGAG. Complete variable domain (other parts from reference TRBV15 and TRBJ2-1): DAMVIQNPRYQVTQFGKPVTLSCSQTLNHNVMYWYQQKSSQAPKLLFHYYDKDFNNEADTPDNFQSRRPNTSFCFLDIRSPGLGDTAMYLCATSGGLGSHNEQFFGPGTRLTVL.

This clone occurred many times. The read terminates 3 residues before the CDR3 end, so the remaining end is supplied by the germline J gene. The chain carries TRBV30 and TRBJ2-1; 9 positions match TRBD2. J lost 3 bases, V lost 5 bases, and 5 bases had no gene match. Germline lookup yields CDR1 GTSNPN and CDR2 SVGIG (reference sequence). There are 14 residues in the CDR3. The CDR3 loop is CAWDKTSGYNEQFF. CDR3 bases read: TGTGCCTGGGACAAGACTAGCGGCTACAATGAG.

This clone was seen many times. The sequence runs out 3 residues before the end of the CDR3; the remainder is reconstructed from the germline J gene. V and J are TRBV5-1 and TRBJ2-3, with D possibly TRBD2 on 6 matching bases. Germline V gives CDR1 SGHRS, CDR2 YFSETQ. Deletions cut 2 bases from V and 1 base from J, with 14 bases between. CDR3 length: 16 residues. The CDR3 protein is CASSFVSGGGTDTQYF. The sequenced CDR3 bases are TGCGCCAGCAGCTTTGTTAGCGGAGGGGGCACAGATACG.

Notes on this clone: The read falls 3 residues short of the CDR3 end, and the missing part is taken from the germline J gene. V and J are TRBV11-2 and TRBJ2-7; 7 bases match TRBD2. The V and J ends lost 4 bases and 1 base, in that order; junction bases with no gene match: 7. This CDR3 spans 15 amino acids. The V gene's germline CDR1 is SGHAT and CDR2 FQNNGV. The CDR3 loop reads CASSWGGGGSYEQYF. The DNA read from the CDR3 is TGTGCCAGCAGCTGGGGCGGGGGTGGGTCCTACGAG. Combining the CDR3 with reference TRBV11-2 and TRBJ2-7 gives the whole variable domain EAGVAQSPRYKIIEKRQSVAFWCNPISGHATLYWYQQILGQGPKLLIQFQNNGVVDDSQLPKDRFSAERLKGVDSTLKIQPAKLEDSAVYLCASSWGGGGSYEQYFGPGTRLTVT.

In its sample, this clone was seen many times. The read ends 3 residues before the CDR3 terminus; that terminus is restored from the germline J gene. The chain is built from TRBV5-1 and TRBJ2-3, with a weak D call TRBD2 (6 bases). The CDR3 is 15 amino acids. The germline V gene encodes CDR1 SGHRS and CDR2 YFSETQ. Trimming removed 0 bases at V and 4 bases at J, with 12 bases between. The part of the CDR3 DNA that was read is TGCGCCAGCAGCTTGGGACTAGGAGAGGCAGATACG. The encoded protein is CASSLGLGEADT. The CDR3, in full, reads CASSLGLGEADTQYF. Supplemented by reference TRBV5-1 and TRBJ2-3, the full variable domain reads KAGVTQTPRYLIKTRGQQVTLSCSPISGHRSVSWYQQTPGQGLQFLFEYFSETQRNKGNFPGRFSGRQFSNSRSEMNVSTLELGDSALYLCASSLGLGEADTQYFGPGTRLTVL.

This clone has ten or more counts. The read terminates 3 residues before the CDR3 end, so the remaining end is supplied by the germline J gene. The chain carries TRBV20-1 and TRBJ2-3; 15 positions agree with TRBD2. Germline V gene lookup returns CDR1 DFQATT and CDR2 SNEGSKA (reference sequence). The ends lost 6 bases at V and 1 base at J; junction bases unmatched: 5. The CDR3 contains 16 residues. The CDR3 DNA, read in part, is TGCAGTGCCCAGAGGACTAGCGGGAGGGGCACAGATACG. Residues: CSAQRTSGRGTDT. The CDR3, in full, reads CSAQRTSGRGTDTQYF.

This clone was found many times. The observed sequence ends 3 residues before the CDR3 terminus, with the missing tail filled in from the germline J gene. The V gene is TRBV7-2, the J gene TRBJ2-7; TRBD2 agrees at 11 bases. The germline V gene has CDR1 SGHTA and CDR2 FQGNSA. The CDR3 sequence is 15 residues long. The junction had 3 bases not matched to a gene; V was cut back by 2 bases and J by 3 bases. The covered CDR3 bases are TGTGCCAGCAGCTTAAGACTAGCGGGGAGCTACGAG. Protein: CASSLRLAGSYE. The entire CDR3 protein reads CASSLRLAGSYEQYF.

This clone occurred many times. The CDR3 end falls 3 residues outside the read, so it is completed with the germline J gene. V usage is TRBV5-1 and J usage is TRBJ2-5; TRBD2 is a possible D gene (6 bases). Germline CDR1 is SGHRS and CDR2 is YFSETQ. V lost 0 bases to trimming and J lost 1 base, with 7 bases between them. The CDR3 has 14 amino acids. The sequenced part of the CDR3 DNA is TGCGCCAGCAGCTTGGGGACTATCCAAGAGACC. Encoded protein: CASSLGTIQET. From start to end, the CDR3 is CASSLGTIQETQYF. The complete variable domain, with remaining parts taken from reference TRBV5-1 and TRBJ2-5, reads KAGVTQTPRYLIKTRGQQVTLSCSPISGHRSVSWYQQTPGQGLQFLFEYFSETQRNKGNFPGRFSGRQFSNSRSEMNVSTLELGDSALYLCASSLGTIQETQYFGPGTRLLVL.

Many counts were recorded for this clone. The read stops 3 residues short of the end of the CDR3; the missing end is completed from the germline J gene. This chain links TRBV5-4 with TRBJ2-7; TRBD2 aligns across 11 bases. Looked up from germline, CDR1 is SGHNT and CDR2 is YYREEE (reference sequence). This CDR3 is 15 amino acids long. V lost 4 bases and J lost 0; bases outside the gene matches: 3. The CDR3 DNA, read in part, is TGTGCCAGCAGCACGGGACTAGCGGTCTCCTACGAG. Its translation: CASSTGLAVSYE. From start to end, the CDR3 is CASSTGLAVSYEQYF. Combining the CDR3 with reference TRBV5-4 and TRBJ2-7 gives the whole variable domain ETGVTQSPTHLIKTRGQQVTLRCSSQSGHNTVSWYQQALGQGPQFIFQYYREEENGRGNFPPRFSGLQFPNYSSELNVNALELDDSALYLCASSTGLAVSYEQYFGPGTRLTVT.

A note on this clone: The read halts 3 residues ahead of the CDR3 end, with the missing end drawn from the germline J gene. J is TRBJ2-7 and V is TRBV7-9; 9 positions agree with TRBD1. Per germline, CDR1 SEHNR and CDR2 FQNEAQ (reference sequence). This CDR3 has 15 amino acids. Trimming took 5 bases from V and 2 from J; bases not matched to a gene: 7. The CDR3 sequence: CASSHNRDRAYEQYF. The DNA read from the CDR3 is TGTGCCAGCAGCCACAACCGGGACAGGGCCTACGAG. The full variable domain, with the rest looked up from reference TRBV7-9 and TRBJ2-7, is DTGVSQNPRHKITKRGQNVTFRCDPISEHNRLYWYRQTLGQGPEFLTYFQNEAQLEKSRLLSDRFSAERPKGSFSTLEIQRTEQGDSAMYLCASSHNRDRAYEQYFGPGTRLTVT.

In this sample, this clone turned up many times. From the germline J gene comes the end of the CDR3, since the read stops 3 residues before it. This chain joins TRBV7-2 and TRBJ2-1; 8 nucleotides match TRBD1. Looked up from germline, CDR1 is SGHTA and CDR2 is FQGNSA. The CDR3 totals 15 residues. With 3 bases clipped from V and 8 bases from J, the junction kept 9 bases outside the gene matches. CDR3 DNA (partial): TGTGCCAGCAGCTTGGAGCAGGGGGCGAGCGATGAG. It codes for CASSLEQGASDE. The CDR3 in its entirety is CASSLEQGASDEQFF.

This clone was counted ten times or more. The read comes to an end 3 residues before the CDR3 does, leaving the germline J gene to fill in the end. This chain joins TRBV10-3 and TRBJ2-7, with 14 nucleotides matching TRBD2. The trim removed 6 bases at V and 0 bases at J, leaving 4 bases unmatched. Germline-derived CDR1 and CDR2 are ENHRY and SYGVKD. The CDR3 contains 16 residues. The CDR3 protein is CAIRSGTSGSSYEQYF. The part of the CDR3 DNA that was read is TGTGCCATCAGATCCGGGACTAGCGGGAGCTCCTACGAG.

This clone was recorded many times. The DNA ends 3 residues before the CDR3 does, and the rest of the CDR3 is filled in from the germline J gene. This chain uses TRBV15 with TRBJ2-3; D ambiguous. V was clipped by 5 bases and J by 0 bases, with 9 bases between them. The CDR3 covers 14 residues. The germline V gene has CDR1 LNHNV and CDR2 YYDKDF (reference sequence). The part of the CDR3 DNA that was read is TGTGCCACCAGCTTTACGACTAGCACAGATACG. As protein: CATSFTTSTDT. The whole CDR3 protein is CATSFTTSTDTQYF.

This clone was observed at least ten times. From the germline J gene comes the end of the CDR3, since the read stops 3 residues before it. V gene TRBV7-3 combines with J gene TRBJ2-1; D possibly corresponds to TRBD2 (6 bases). The V gene's germline CDR1 is SGHTA and CDR2 FQGTGA. The CDR3 extends over 14 amino acids. Trimming removed 2 bases at V and 5 bases at J, with 10 bases between. The CDR3 DNA, read in part, is TGTGCCAGCAGCTTACGGGGACTCGACAATGAG. It codes for CASSLRGLDNE. From start to end, the CDR3 is CASSLRGLDNEQFF.

This clone was observed at least ten times. Coverage ceases 3 residues before the CDR3 finishes, and the germline J gene fills in the end. V is TRBV5-1 and J is TRBJ1-1; D is unclear. Trimming took 0 bases from V and 6 from J, leaving 9 bases between them. CDR1 and CDR2 from the germline V gene are SGHRS and YFSETQ. The CDR3 length is 13 residues. The CDR3: CASSLEGHPEAFF. The CDR3 DNA, read in part, is TGCGCCAGCAGCTTGGAAGGGCATCCTGAA.

This clone was seen many times. The read is 3 residues too short to cover the CDR3 end, so that end is filled in from the germline J gene. The chain links TRBV4-1 to TRBJ2-2; D might be TRBD1 (5 bases). This CDR3 is built from 17 residues. Trimming stripped 1 base from V and 4 bases from J, with 16 bases between. The V gene's germline CDR1 is MGHRA and CDR2 YSYEKL. The DNA read from the CDR3 is TGCGCCAGCAGCCAAGGATACAGGTTAGCTGGCACCGGGGAG. It is translated as CASSQGYRLAGTGE. The whole CDR3 reads CASSQGYRLAGTGELFF.